Reported below is one T cell receptor beta chain. These data originate in a study of blood T cell repertoires in COVID-19. Overall study: The United States, Italy and Spain provided the acute and convalescent COVID-19 samples. PBMCs, B-cell-depleted T cells, or T cells were the source of the cDNA or gDNA that made up the material.

Source study methods: Amplification of reference gene primers provided the estimated nucleated cell counts. TCRdb keeps only in-frame clones here, not all; method: immunoSEQ multiplex PCR. That table supplies the V and J calls and clone size; D and trimming were determined from the DNA. The sample lists around 47,000 clones, about 85% occurring once. The V gene's germline CDR1 is MNHEY and CDR2 SVGAGI. The CDR3 loop spans 14 amino acids. V shed 0 bases and J shed 5 bases, with 11 bases lying between them. Sequencing input: peripheral blood. This clonotype was obtained from a man between 65 and 79 years old with active COVID-19. This chain joins TRBV6-5 and TRBJ2-7, with D maybe TRBD2 (7 bases). CDR3 DNA sequence: TGTGCCAGCAGTTACTCTGGGGGGGCGAACGAGCAGTACTTC. This sequence encodes CASSYSGGANEQYF.